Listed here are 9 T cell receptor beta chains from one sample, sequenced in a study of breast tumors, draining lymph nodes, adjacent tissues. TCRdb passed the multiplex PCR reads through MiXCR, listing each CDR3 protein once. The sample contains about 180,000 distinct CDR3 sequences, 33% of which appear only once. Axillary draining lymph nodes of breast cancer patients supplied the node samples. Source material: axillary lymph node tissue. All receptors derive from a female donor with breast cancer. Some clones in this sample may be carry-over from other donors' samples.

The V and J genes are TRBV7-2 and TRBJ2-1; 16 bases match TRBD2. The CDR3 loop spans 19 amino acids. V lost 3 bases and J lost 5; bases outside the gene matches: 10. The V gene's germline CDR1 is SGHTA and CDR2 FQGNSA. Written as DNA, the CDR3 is TGTGCCAGCAGCTTGGGACTAGCGGGAGGGCCTTTCGTAAACAATGAGCAGTTCTTC. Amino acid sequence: CASSLGLAGGPFVNNEQFF.

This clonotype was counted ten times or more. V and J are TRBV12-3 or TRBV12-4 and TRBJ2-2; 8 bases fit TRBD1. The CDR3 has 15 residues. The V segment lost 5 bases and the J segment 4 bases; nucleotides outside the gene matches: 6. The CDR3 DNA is TGTGCCAGCAGTCCAGGGGGCTGGGGCACCGGGGAGCTGTTTTTT. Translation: CASSPGGWGTGELFF.

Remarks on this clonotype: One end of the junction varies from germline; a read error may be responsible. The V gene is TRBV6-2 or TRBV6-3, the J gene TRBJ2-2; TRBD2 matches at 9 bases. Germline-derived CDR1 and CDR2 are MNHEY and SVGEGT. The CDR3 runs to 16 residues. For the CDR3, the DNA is TGTGCCAGCAGCCCCCTTGCGGGGGGGTATACCGGGGAGCTGCTTTTT. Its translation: CASSPLAGGYTGELLF.

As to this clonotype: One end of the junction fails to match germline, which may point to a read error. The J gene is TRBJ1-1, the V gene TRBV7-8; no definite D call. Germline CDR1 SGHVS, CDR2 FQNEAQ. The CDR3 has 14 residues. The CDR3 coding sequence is TGTGCCAGCAGCTTAGTCTCGGGGAGCACTGAAGCTTCCTTT. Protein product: CASSLVSGSTEASF.

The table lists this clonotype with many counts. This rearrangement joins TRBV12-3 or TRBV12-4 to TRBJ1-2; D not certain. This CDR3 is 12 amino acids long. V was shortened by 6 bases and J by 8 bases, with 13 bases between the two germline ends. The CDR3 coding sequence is TGTGCCAGCAGCCTAACTATGCGGGGCTACACCTTC. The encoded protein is CASSLTMRGYTF.

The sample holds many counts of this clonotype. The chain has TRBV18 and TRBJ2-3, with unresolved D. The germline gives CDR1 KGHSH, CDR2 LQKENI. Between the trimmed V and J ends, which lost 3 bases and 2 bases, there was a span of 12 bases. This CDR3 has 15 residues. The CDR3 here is CASSPGWASTDTQYF. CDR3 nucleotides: TGTGCCAGCTCACCGGGATGGGCCTCCACAGATACGCAGTATTTT.

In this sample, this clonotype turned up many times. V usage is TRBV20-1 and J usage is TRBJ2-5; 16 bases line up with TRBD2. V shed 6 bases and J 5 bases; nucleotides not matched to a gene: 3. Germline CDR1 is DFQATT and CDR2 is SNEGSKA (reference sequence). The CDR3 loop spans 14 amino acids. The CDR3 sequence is CSARGLAGGETQYF. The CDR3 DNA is TGCAGTGCCCGGGGACTAGCGGGGGGGGAGACCCAGTACTTC.

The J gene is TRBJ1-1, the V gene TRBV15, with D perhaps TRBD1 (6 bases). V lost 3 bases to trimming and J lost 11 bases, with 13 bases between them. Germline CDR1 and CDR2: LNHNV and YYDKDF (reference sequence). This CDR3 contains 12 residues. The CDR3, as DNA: TGTGCCACCAGCAGGACAAACAGGGACGCTTTCTTT. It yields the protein CATSRTNRDAFF.

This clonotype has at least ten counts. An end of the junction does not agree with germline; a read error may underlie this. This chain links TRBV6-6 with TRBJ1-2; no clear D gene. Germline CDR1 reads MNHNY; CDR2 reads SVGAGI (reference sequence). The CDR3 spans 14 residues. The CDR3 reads CASSHSVGGWGYTF. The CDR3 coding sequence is TGTGCCAGCAGTCACTCGGTCGGTGGTTGGGGCTACACCTTC.